Each of the 12 T cell receptor beta chains below was sequenced from the same sample in a study of blood T cell repertoires in COVID-19. Using immunoSEQ multiplex PCR, the repertoire was profiled, and TCRdb retains in-frame clones only, with some absent. This repertoire shows about 240,000 clones, just under 85% found once; its top ten account for approximately 10%. The material sequenced was peripheral blood. These receptors were taken from a woman over 75 with acute or convalescent COVID-19.

The chain combines TRBV7-9 with TRBJ2-7, with 7 nucleotides matching TRBD2. V shed 5 bases, J shed 3 bases, and the junction held 7 bases outside the gene matches. Germline CDR1 reads SEHNR; CDR2 reads FQNEAQ (reference sequence). The CDR3 loop spans 14 amino acids. The CDR3 loop reads CASSRGGDSYEQYF. The CDR3 DNA reads TGTGCCAGCAGCCGGGGAGGGGATAGCTACGAGCAGTACTTC.

The V gene is TRBV10-3, the J gene TRBJ2-3; TRBD1 matches at 12 bases. Germline CDR1 and CDR2: ENHRY and SYGVKD. The J segment lost 1 base and the V segment lost 6 bases, leaving 11 bases of the junction unmatched. CDR3 length: 18 amino acids. CDR3 region: CAIRPGQGASSRTDTQYF. CDR3 DNA: TGTGCCATCAGACCGGGACAGGGGGCATCGAGTCGCACAGATACGCAGTATTTT.

This clone was recorded a few times. The chain carries TRBV15 and TRBJ1-5; D might be TRBD1 (5 bases). Germline values: CDR1 LNHNV, CDR2 YYDKDF (reference sequence). Trimming cost V 5 bases and J 1 base, with 9 bases left between them. CDR3 length equals 14 residues. CDR3 sequence (DNA): TGTGCCACCAGCCCTTCAGGGAGCAATCAGCCCCAGCATTTT. Residues: CATSPSGSNQPQHF.

The gene calls are TRBV21-1 and TRBJ1-4; the DNA was not compared with TRBD1, the D call given in the table. TRBV21-1 is a listed pseudogene. The CDR3 is 18 amino acids. As DNA, the CDR3 is TGTGCCAGCAGCAAAGCACAGGGGGCTCATGCAACTAATGAAAAACTGTTTTTT. Its translation is CASSKAQGAHATNEKLFF.

The V and J genes are TRBV4-1 and TRBJ1-2, with 7 bases fitting TRBD1. The CDR3 sequence is 15 residues long. CDR1 is MGHRA and CDR2 is YSYEKL in the germline V gene. The V and J ends lost 0 bases and 7 bases, in that order; junction bases with no gene match: 8. The chain's CDR3 is CASSQDNRGFRGYTF. CDR3 nucleotide sequence: TGCGCCAGCAGCCAAGACAACAGGGGATTCCGTGGCTACACCTTC.

This clone was seen more than once but under ten times. V is TRBV18 and J is TRBJ1-1; tentative D call: TRBD1 (5 bases). This CDR3 is built from 15 residues. The germline CDR1 and CDR2 sequences are KGHSH and LQKENI. V lost 2 bases to trimming and J lost 5 bases, with 15 bases between them. The CDR3 DNA is TGTGCCAGCTCACCAACCGCGGGGCAGTCAACTGAAGCTTTCTTT. Translation gives CASSPTAGQSTEAFF.

The rearrangement joins TRBV5-1 to TRBJ1-2, with D possibly TRBD1 on 6 matching bases. Germline loops: CDR1 SGHRS, CDR2 YFSETQ. V dropped 0 bases and J dropped 2 bases, with 11 bases sitting between them. CDR3 length: 15 amino acids. The CDR3 DNA follows: TGCGCCAGCAGCTTGGCGGCAGGGGAGAACTATGGCTACACCTTC. Translation gives CASSLAAGENYGYTF.

The chain links TRBV5-6 to TRBJ1-4; D perhaps matches TRBD1 (6 bases). The CDR3 consists of 15 residues. The germline CDR1 and CDR2 sequences are SGHDT and YYEEEE. Trimming took off 4 bases at V and 6 bases at J, with 16 bases between the two ends. CDR3 bases: TGTGCCAGCAGCGCCCCCCGGTACAGGGATGAAAAACTGTTTTTT. It translates to CASSAPRYRDEKLFF.

V and J are TRBV11-2 and TRBJ2-7, with D possibly being TRBD1 (6 bases). Germline assignment: CDR1 SGHAT and CDR2 FQNNGV. CDR3 length: 12 amino acids. Trimming removed 7 bases from V and 6 bases from J, with 13 bases in between. The DNA of the CDR3 is TGTGCCAGCAAATCAGGGGTCGGCGAGCAGTACTTC. As protein: CASKSGVGEQYF.

There are a few counts of this clone. V and J are TRBV19 and TRBJ1-1; tentatively, D is TRBD1 (6 bases). The germline gives CDR1 LNHDA, CDR2 SQIVND (reference sequence). The CDR3 sequence is 17 residues long. The V end lost 10 bases, the J end lost 6 bases, and 30 bases lay between the germline ends. The CDR3 DNA sequence: TGTGCCACCAGGGGCGCGAGCGGGACCCGATTGAGCGCTGAAGCTTTCTTT. Protein sequence: CATRGASGTRLSAEAFF. The full variable domain, its missing parts supplied by reference TRBV19 and TRBJ1-1, is DGGITQSPKYLFRKEGQNVTLSCEQNLNHDAMYWYRQDPGQGLRLIYYSQIVNDFQKGDIAEGYSVSREKKESFPLTVTSAQKNPTAFYLCATRGASGTRLSAEAFFGQGTRLTVV.

This clone was seen more than once but under ten times. CDR3 region: CASSPVPTGGSTEAFF. CDR3 DNA sequence: TGTGCCAGCAGCCCTGTCCCAACCGGGGGAAGCACTGAAGCTTTCTTT. This chain links TRBV5-4 with TRBJ1-1; the D gene is possibly TRBD1 (5 bases). The germline V gene has CDR1 SGHNT and CDR2 YYREEE (reference sequence). The CDR3 loop spans 16 amino acids. The V and J ends lost 4 bases and 4 bases respectively, with 20 bases between them.

This clone has a single count. V gene TRBV18 combines with J gene TRBJ1-6, with no clear D. The CDR3 runs 15 residues. V shed 1 base and J shed 2 bases, with 6 bases lying between them. CDR1 KGHSH and CDR2 LQKENI come from the germline V gene. The CDR3 region has the DNA TGTGCCAGCTCACCACAACAGACCTATAATTCACCCCTCCACTTT. It encodes CASSPQQTYNSPLHF.